Presented here are 17 T cell receptor beta chains from one specimen sequenced in a study of blood T cell repertoires in COVID-19 (TCRdb year 2020). Library preparation employed the immunoSEQ multiplex PCR assay. TCRdb's version of the immuneACCESS table is confined to in-frame rearrangements and falls short of the full clone set. An unresolved V gene accounts for under half of the shortfall where checked; the remainder is of unknown origin. The sample profile shows about 91,000 clones; over 70% of them were found once. The ten largest clones capture less than 25% of the sample. What was sequenced was peripheral blood. These receptors were obtained from a man between 70 and 80 years old with acute or convalescent COVID-19.

The V gene is TRBV2, the J gene TRBJ2-5, with 7 positions matching TRBD1. The CDR3 extends over 12 amino acids. Germline-derived CDR1 and CDR2 are SNHLY and FYNNEI. V was clipped by 5 bases and J by 12 bases; unmatched bases: 9. DNA for the CDR3: TGTGCCAGCAGTTCACAGGGGCTTCGGGAGTACTTC. This codes for CASSSQGLREYF.

The chain is built from TRBV5-5 and TRBJ1-2; 7 positions agree with TRBD1. Trimming at V came to 6 bases and at J to 9 bases, leaving 11 bases not matched to a gene. The CDR3 loop spans 13 amino acids. CDR1 is SGHKS and CDR2 is YYEKEE in the germline V gene (reference sequence). CDR3 DNA sequence: TGTGCCAGCAATCTCGAGGGGGCCATGAGCTACACCTTC. Its translation is CASNLEGAMSYTF. Combining the CDR3 with reference TRBV5-5 and TRBJ1-2 gives the whole variable domain DAGVTQSPTHLIKTRGQQVTLRCSPISGHKSVSWYQQVLGQGPQFIFQYYEKEERGRGNFPDRFSARQFPNYSSELNVNALLLGDSALYLCASNLEGAMSYTFGSGTRLTVV.

This chain joins TRBV4-2 and TRBJ1-1; TRBD1 matches 8 bases. The CDR3 extends over 14 amino acids. Per the germline V gene, CDR1 is LGHNA and CDR2 is YNFKEQ. V gave up 6 bases and J gave up 3 bases; unmatched junction bases: 6. CDR3 residues: CASRDRVEDTEAFF. The CDR3 nucleotides are TGTGCCAGCAGGGACAGGGTTGAGGACACTGAAGCTTTCTTT.

The V gene is TRBV2, the J gene TRBJ1-5; the D gene is possibly TRBD1 (6 bases). Germline CDR1 reads SNHLY; CDR2 reads FYNNEI. CDR3 size: 14 residues. Between the trimmed V and J ends, which lost 4 bases and 3 bases, there was a span of 10 bases. The CDR3 DNA sequence: TGTGCCAGCAGTGTGGACAGTAACAATCAGCCCCAGCATTTT. Its protein product is CASSVDSNNQPQHF.

The CDR3 DNA follows: TGTGCCAGCAGGACAGGTCCGAATTCACCCCTCCACTTT. It is translated as CASRTGPNSPLHF. The rearrangement joins TRBV6-5 to TRBJ1-6, with D possibly TRBD1 on 6 matching bases. This CDR3 comprises 13 residues. V was clipped by 6 bases and J by 7 bases, with 10 bases between them. Germline V gene lookup returns CDR1 MNHEY and CDR2 SVGAGI.

J is TRBJ1-5 and V is TRBV6-2 or TRBV6-3; possibly TRBD1 for D (5 bases). The CDR3 consists of 15 residues. Germline CDR1 reads MNHEY; CDR2 reads SVGEGT. Trimming took 6 bases from V and 0 from J, leaving 12 bases between them. This chain's CDR3 is CASSGRQGSNQPQHF. In nucleotides, the CDR3 is TGTGCCAGCAGCGGTAGGCAGGGTAGCAATCAGCCCCAGCATTTT.

The CDR3 DNA reads as TGTGCCAGCAGTCCTTCGCGCGGGCTAGCGGGAAAGGGCTACGAGCAGTACTTC. Protein product: CASSPSRGLAGKGYEQYF. This chain joins TRBV6-6 and TRBJ2-7, with TRBD2 identical over 9 bases. V lost 5 bases to trimming and J lost 3 bases; unmatched junction nucleotides: 17. Looked up from germline, CDR1 is MNHNY and CDR2 is SVGAGI (reference sequence). The CDR3 consists of 18 residues.

The J gene is TRBJ2-7, the V gene TRBV29-1; 7 bases are shared with TRBD1. J was trimmed by 5 bases and V by 6 bases; bases with no gene match: 10. The CDR3 length is 13 residues. Germline V gene lookup returns CDR1 SQVTM and CDR2 ANQGSEA. The CDR3 loop is CSVRDRLSHEQYF. The CDR3 nucleotides are TGCAGCGTGAGGGACAGATTATCGCACGAGCAGTACTTC.

The V gene is TRBV7-8, the J gene TRBJ2-7; tentatively, D is TRBD2 (5 bases). Germline-derived CDR1 and CDR2 are SGHVS and FQNEAQ. Trimming shortened V by 4 bases and J by 6 bases, and 16 bases separated the two germline ends. This CDR3 contains 14 residues. CDR3 coding DNA: TGTGCCAGCAGCTCTAGAAGGGATGGGAGCGAGCAGTACTTC. Translating it yields CASSSRRDGSEQYF.

The genes are TRBV18 and TRBJ2-1, with TRBD2 as a possible D gene (5 bases). The V gene lost 6 bases and the J gene lost 0 bases, with 12 bases spanning the gap. Germline values: CDR1 KGHSH, CDR2 LQKENI. This CDR3 spans 15 amino acids. The chain's CDR3 is CASSHGVGSYNEQFF. CDR3 nucleotides: TGTGCCAGCTCCCACGGGGTCGGCTCCTACAATGAGCAGTTCTTC.

The sample holds one count of this clone. The V call is TRBV28, the J call TRBJ2-7, with 7 bases identical to TRBD2. V trimming: 2 bases; J trimming: 3 bases; junction bases outside the gene matches: 1. Germline loops: CDR1 MDHEN, CDR2 SYDVKM. This CDR3 comprises 13 residues. The CDR3 loop reads CASSLPGGYEQYF. The CDR3 DNA reads as TGTGCCAGCAGTTTACCGGGGGGCTACGAGCAGTACTTC.

The chain joins TRBV13 to TRBJ2-1; 10 bases line up with TRBD2. The CDR3 contains 13 residues. Germline V gives CDR1 PRHDT, CDR2 FYEKMQ (reference sequence). With V trimmed by 0 bases and J by 15 bases, 5 bases remained unmatched. CDR3 sequence reads: CASSLGLAGRGFF. Here the CDR3 DNA reads TGTGCCAGCAGCTTAGGACTAGCGGGGAGGGGGTTCTTC. Looking up the rest from reference TRBV13 and TRBJ2-1 gives the full variable domain: AAGVIQSPRHLIKEKRETATLKCYPIPRHDTVYWYQQGPGQDPQFLISFYEKMQSDKGSIPDRFSAQQFSDYHSELNMSSLELGDSALYFCASSLGLAGRGFFGPGTRLTVL.

This chain joins TRBV4-1 and TRBJ2-5; TRBD2 matches at 9 bases. Trimming cost V 8 bases and J 5 bases; bases outside gene matches: 24. This CDR3 has 19 amino acids. CDR1 MGHRA and CDR2 YSYEKL come from the germline V gene. DNA of the CDR3: TGCGCCAGCTCTAAATCATACCCCGAGGGTAGCGGGAGAGAGGAGACCCAGTACTTC. Encoded protein: CASSKSYPEGSGREETQYF.

This chain's CDR3 is CASSIGTGDNYGYTF. CDR3 in DNA: TGTGCCAGTAGTATAGGGACAGGAGATAACTATGGCTACACCTTC. The V call is TRBV19, the J call TRBJ1-2; 7 bases fit TRBD1. The J segment lost 1 base and the V segment lost 1 base, leaving 3 bases of the junction unmatched. Germline assignment: CDR1 LNHDA and CDR2 SQIVND (reference sequence). This CDR3 has 15 residues.

V usage is TRBV13 and J usage is TRBJ2-1; D may be TRBD2 (7 bases). This CDR3 comprises 13 residues. V gave up 5 bases and J gave up 9 bases, with 14 bases separating them. Looked up from germline, CDR1 is PRHDT and CDR2 is FYEKMQ (reference sequence). The chain's CDR3 is CASSTLGGGEQFF. For the CDR3, the DNA is TGTGCCAGCAGCACTCTAGGGGGGGGTGAGCAGTTCTTC. Complete variable domain (other parts from reference TRBV13 and TRBJ2-1): AAGVIQSPRHLIKEKRETATLKCYPIPRHDTVYWYQQGPGQDPQFLISFYEKMQSDKGSIPDRFSAQQFSDYHSELNMSSLELGDSALYFCASSTLGGGEQFFGPGTRLTVL.

This clone was picked up one time. The chain is built from TRBV7-2 and TRBJ1-2; 7 bases match TRBD1. The J segment lost 3 bases and the V segment lost 5 bases, leaving 3 bases of the junction unmatched. The germline gives CDR1 SGHTA, CDR2 FQGNSA. This CDR3 comprises 13 residues. The DNA of the CDR3 is TGTGCCAGCAGCCTGGGACAGTACTATGGCTACACCTTC. This gives the protein CASSLGQYYGYTF.

This clone was detected only a few times. This rearrangement joins TRBV11-2 to TRBJ2-5, with D perhaps matching TRBD1 (6 bases). V lost 3 bases and J lost 5, with 10 bases in between. CDR3 length equals 13 residues. CDR1 and CDR2 (germline): SGHAT, FQNNGV. The CDR3 is CASSLAGAETQYF. CDR3 nucleotides: TGTGCCAGCAGCTTGGCAGGGGCCGAGACCCAGTACTTC.